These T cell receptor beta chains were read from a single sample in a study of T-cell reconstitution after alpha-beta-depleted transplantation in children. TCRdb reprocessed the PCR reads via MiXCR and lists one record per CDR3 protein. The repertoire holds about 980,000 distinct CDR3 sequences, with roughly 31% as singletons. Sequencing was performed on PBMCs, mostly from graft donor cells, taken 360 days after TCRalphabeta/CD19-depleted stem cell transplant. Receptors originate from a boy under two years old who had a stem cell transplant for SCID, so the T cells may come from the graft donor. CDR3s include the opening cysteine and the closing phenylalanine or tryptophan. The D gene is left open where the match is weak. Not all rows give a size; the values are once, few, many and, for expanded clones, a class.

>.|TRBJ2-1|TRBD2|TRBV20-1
CSARGRLADYNEQFF
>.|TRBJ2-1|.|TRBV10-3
CAISVLESSYNEQFF
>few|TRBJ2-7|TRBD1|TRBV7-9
CASSGRQGPSYEQYF
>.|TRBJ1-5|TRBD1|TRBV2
CASRLTGVNQPQHF
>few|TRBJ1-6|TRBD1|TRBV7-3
CASSLRTGDSPLHF
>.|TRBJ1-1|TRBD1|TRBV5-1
CASSLYRGPNGEAFF
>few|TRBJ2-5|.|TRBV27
CASSTHPQETQYF
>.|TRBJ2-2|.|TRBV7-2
CASSLSRGARELFF
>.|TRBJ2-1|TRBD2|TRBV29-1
CSGLAGGGNEQFF
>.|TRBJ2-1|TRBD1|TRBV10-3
CAISLPVPRGHEQFF
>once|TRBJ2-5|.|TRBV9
CASSVVGSRSSGETQYF
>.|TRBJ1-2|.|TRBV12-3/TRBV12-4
CASSLASPYVGYTF
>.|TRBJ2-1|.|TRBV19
CASRDFHEQFF
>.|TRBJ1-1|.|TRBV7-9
CASSPIGGNLGTEAFF
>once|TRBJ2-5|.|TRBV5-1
CASSAFGAESRETQYF
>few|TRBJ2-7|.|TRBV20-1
CSAQPRSIGSYF
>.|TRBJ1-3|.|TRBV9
CASSLDLPRVGGNTIYF
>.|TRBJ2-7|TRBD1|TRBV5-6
CASSWTGTNYEQYF
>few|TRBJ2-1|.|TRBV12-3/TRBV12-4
CASTPIWGPVSNEQFF
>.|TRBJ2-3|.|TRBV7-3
CASSFRHYRTDTQYF
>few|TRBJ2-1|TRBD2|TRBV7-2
CASSLAARLAGGREQFF
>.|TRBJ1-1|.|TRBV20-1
CSAPKQVNTEAFF
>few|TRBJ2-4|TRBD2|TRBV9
CASSGPGTTKNIQYF
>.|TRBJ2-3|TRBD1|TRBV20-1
CSIPGQTTDTQYF
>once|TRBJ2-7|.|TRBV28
CASSPMGGAQYF
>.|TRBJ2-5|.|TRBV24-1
CATSDRRSSAKYF
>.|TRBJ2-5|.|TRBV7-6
CASSRGPPSYQETQYF
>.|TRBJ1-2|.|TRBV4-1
CASSQDVSRGYTF
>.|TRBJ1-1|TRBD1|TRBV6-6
CASMRTGKAFF
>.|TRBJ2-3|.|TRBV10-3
CAIRVRTTDTQYF
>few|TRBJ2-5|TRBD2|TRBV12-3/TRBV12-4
CASSPAGGPGETQYF
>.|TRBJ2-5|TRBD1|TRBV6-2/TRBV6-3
CASSYTGTGLETQYF
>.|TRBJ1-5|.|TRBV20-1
CSATWGASNQPQHF
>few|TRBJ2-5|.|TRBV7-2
CASSPPWGVKGTQYF
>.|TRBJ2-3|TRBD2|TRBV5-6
CASSDLAGFSTDTQYF
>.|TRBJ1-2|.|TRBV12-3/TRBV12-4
CASSPGQGPAIF
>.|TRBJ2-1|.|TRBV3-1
CASSQTRTAKTYNEQFF
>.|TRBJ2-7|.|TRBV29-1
CSVGQTTYEQYF
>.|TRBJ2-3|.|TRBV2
CASSMVSSTDTQYF
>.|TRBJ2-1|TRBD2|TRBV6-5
CPSSYPGTSGGYNEQFF
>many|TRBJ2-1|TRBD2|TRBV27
CASSSPSGGAPEQFF